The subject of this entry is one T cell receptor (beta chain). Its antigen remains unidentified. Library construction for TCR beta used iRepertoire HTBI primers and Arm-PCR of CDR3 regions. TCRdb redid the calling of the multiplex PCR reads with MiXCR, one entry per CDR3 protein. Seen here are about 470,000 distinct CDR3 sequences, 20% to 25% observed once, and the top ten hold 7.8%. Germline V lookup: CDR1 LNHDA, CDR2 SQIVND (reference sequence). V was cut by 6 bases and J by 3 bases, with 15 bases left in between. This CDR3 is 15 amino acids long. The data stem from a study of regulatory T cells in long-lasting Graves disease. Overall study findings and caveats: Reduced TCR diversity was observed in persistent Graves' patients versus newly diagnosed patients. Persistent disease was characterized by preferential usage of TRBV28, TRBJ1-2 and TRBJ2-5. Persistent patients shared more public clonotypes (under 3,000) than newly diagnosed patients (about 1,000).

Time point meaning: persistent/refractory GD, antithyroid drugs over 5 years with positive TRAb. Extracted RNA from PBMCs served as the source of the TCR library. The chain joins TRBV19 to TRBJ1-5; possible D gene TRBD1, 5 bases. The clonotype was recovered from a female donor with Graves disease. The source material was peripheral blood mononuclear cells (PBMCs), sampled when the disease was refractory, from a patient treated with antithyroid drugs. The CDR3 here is CASSTQGEFNQPQHF. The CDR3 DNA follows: TGTGCCAGTAGCACCCAAGGGGAGTTCAATCAGCCCCAGCATTTT.